This entry features one TCR beta chain sequence. This specimen belongs to a study of T cell changes during pregnancy in multiple sclerosis. Clones were read by immunoSEQ multiplex PCR, and TCRdb kept only the in-frame ones, dropping some. The table includes about 60,000 clones, 91% detected once. Germline V lookup: CDR1 MNHNY, CDR2 SVGAGI (reference sequence). This CDR3 spans 14 amino acids. Trimming removed 4 bases at V and 5 bases at J, with 14 bases between. Sequenced here: CD4+ T cells from peripheral blood mononuclear cells, sampled in the first trimester of pregnancy. The TCR originated in a female donor with multiple sclerosis, enrolled in a pregnancy study. V gene TRBV6-6 combines with J gene TRBJ2-5, with D maybe TRBD1 (6 bases). In DNA, the CDR3 is TGTGCCAGCAGTTCCTTGACAGGCTTGGAGACCCAGTACTTC. Translation gives CASSSLTGLETQYF.